This T cell receptor (beta chain) was profiled in a study of blood T cell repertoires in COVID-19. In the study overall: Italy, Spain and the United States were the sources of the convalescent and acute COVID-19 samples. In each case, the material was cDNA or gDNA derived from T cells, B-cell-depleted T cells, or PBMCs.

Germline V gene sequence: CDR1 SQVTM, CDR2 ANQGSEA. This CDR3 is built from 12 residues. Trimming left V 4 bases short and J 0 bases short, with 6 bases between. Under the authors' procedure: Scientists estimated how many nucleated cells there were by amplifying reference gene primers. Method: immunoSEQ multiplex PCR; TCRdb's copy keeps in-frame clones and lacks some. V, J and clone size are those of that table, while D and trimming were read from the DNA. The table lists under 150,000 clones, roughly four fifths of them singletons. This sequence joins TRBV29-1 and TRBJ1-2; no clear D. This receptor was obtained from a human donor in a cohort sampled during active COVID-19. The sample comprised peripheral blood. As DNA, the CDR3 is TGCAGCGTTGGAGATACTAACTATGGCTACACCTTC. Residues: CSVGDTNYGYTF. The complete variable domain, with remaining parts taken from reference TRBV29-1 and TRBJ1-2, reads SAVISQKPSRDICQRGTSLTIQCQVDSQVTMMFWYRQQPGQSLTLIATANQGSEATYESGFVIDKFPISRPNLTFSTLTVSNMSPEDSSIYLCSVGDTNYGYTFGSGTRLTVV.